This T cell receptor (beta chain) originates from a study of post-analysis software for immune sequencing data. Built from TCR beta cDNA, the libraries had unique molecular identifiers in them. In TCRdb, the PCR reads were re-called with MiXCR into one record per CDR3 protein. The data contain hundreds of thousands of distinct CDR3 sequences, over 35% of them singletons. This CDR3 has 15 residues. Germline assignment: CDR1 SGHVS and CDR2 FNYEAQ. Study conclusions and caveats: Elevated frequency relative to controls characterized several TRBV segments in patients, TRBV5-6, TRBV5-1 and TRBV20-1 among them.

This clonotype was recorded a few times. The antigen remains unidentified. The sample was blood. The rearrangement links TRBV7-6 to TRBJ2-1, with 10 bases that match TRBD2. The J call is in doubt because the DNA end fits TRBJ2-7 better. This sequence originates from a girl under 18 with multiple sclerosis. In DNA form, the CDR3 reads TGTGCCAGCAGCTTTTCCCTAGCGGGAGACAACGAGCAGTACTTC. As protein: CASSFSLAGDNEQYF.